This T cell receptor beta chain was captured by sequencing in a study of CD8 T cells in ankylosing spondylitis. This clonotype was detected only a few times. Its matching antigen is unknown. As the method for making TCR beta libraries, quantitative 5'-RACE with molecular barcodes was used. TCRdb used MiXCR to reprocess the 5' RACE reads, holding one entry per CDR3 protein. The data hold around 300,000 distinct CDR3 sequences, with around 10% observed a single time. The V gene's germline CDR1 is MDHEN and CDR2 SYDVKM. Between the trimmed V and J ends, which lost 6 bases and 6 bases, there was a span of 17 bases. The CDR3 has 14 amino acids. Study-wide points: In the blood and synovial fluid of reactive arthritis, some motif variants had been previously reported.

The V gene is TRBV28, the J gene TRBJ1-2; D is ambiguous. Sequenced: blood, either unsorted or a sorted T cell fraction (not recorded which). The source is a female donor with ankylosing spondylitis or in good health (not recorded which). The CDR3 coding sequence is TGTGCCAGCAGCCAGGCGCGTAGGGTACATGGCTACACCTTC. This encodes CASSQARRVHGYTF.